Each of the 5 T cell receptor beta chains below was sequenced from the same sample in a study of CD8+CD57+ T cells in acquired aplastic anemia. Genomic DNA, the template, was used for profiling of the TCR beta VDJ and CDR3. TCRdb recomputed calls from the reads with MiXCR, one row per CDR3 protein. The data contain hundreds of thousands of distinct CDR3 sequences, around 32% of them singletons. It was patients with CD8+CD57+ cell expansion by flow cytometry who were chosen for sequencing. Specimen: sorted CD4+, CD8+, or CD8+CD57+ T cells (not recorded which) from PBMCs. These receptor sequences come from a human donor with aplastic anemia.

This sequence joins TRBV19 and TRBJ2-7, with 9 bases that match TRBD1. V gave up 5 bases and J gave up 0 bases; unmatched junction bases: 8. The germline gives CDR1 LNHDA, CDR2 SQIVND (reference sequence). The CDR3 runs 16 residues. The CDR3 loop is CASSGGTGQFSYEQYF. The DNA for the CDR3 is TGTGCCAGTAGTGGCGGGACAGGGCAGTTCTCCTACGAGCAGTACTTC.

The rearrangement joins TRBV30 to TRBJ1-6, with D perhaps matching TRBD1 (5 bases). CDR3 length equals 12 residues. Germline CDR1 reads GTSNPN; CDR2 reads SVGIG (reference sequence). V was trimmed by 5 bases and J by 10 bases, leaving 12 bases between them. CDR3: CAWSQVLSPLHF. The CDR3 DNA sequence: TGTGCCTGGTCACAGGTCCTATCACCCCTCCACTTT.

This clonotype was seen repeatedly, ten times or more. The genes are TRBV5-1 and TRBJ1-1; no clear D. The CDR3 is 15 amino acids. Trimming took off 4 bases at V and 1 base at J, with 14 bases between the two ends. From germline, CDR1 is SGHRS and CDR2 YFSETQ. The CDR3 bases are TGCGCCAGCAGCAATCACGGTGCGGCGAACACTGAAGCTTTCTTT. Encoded protein: CASSNHGAANTEAFF.

V usage is TRBV20-1 and J usage is TRBJ1-1; possible D gene TRBD1, 6 bases. Deletions cut 4 bases from V and 0 bases from J, with 24 bases between. Germline V CDR1 and CDR2: DFQATT, SNEGSKA (reference sequence). CDR3 size: 18 residues. CDR3 sequence reads: CSATPRGEFIDLNTEAFF. The CDR3 DNA sequence: TGCAGTGCTACGCCTAGGGGGGAGTTCATCGATTTGAACACTGAAGCTTTCTTT.

This clonotype was counted at least ten times. The genes are TRBV15 and TRBJ1-1; D perhaps matches TRBD1 (5 bases). CDR1 and CDR2 from the germline V gene are LNHNV and YYDKDF (reference sequence). Trimming cost V 0 bases and J 6 bases, with 11 bases left between them. CDR3 size: 14 residues. The CDR3 DNA sequence: TGTGCCACCAGCAGAGACCTGACAGATTCTGAAGCTTTCTTT. This gives the protein CATSRDLTDSEAFF.